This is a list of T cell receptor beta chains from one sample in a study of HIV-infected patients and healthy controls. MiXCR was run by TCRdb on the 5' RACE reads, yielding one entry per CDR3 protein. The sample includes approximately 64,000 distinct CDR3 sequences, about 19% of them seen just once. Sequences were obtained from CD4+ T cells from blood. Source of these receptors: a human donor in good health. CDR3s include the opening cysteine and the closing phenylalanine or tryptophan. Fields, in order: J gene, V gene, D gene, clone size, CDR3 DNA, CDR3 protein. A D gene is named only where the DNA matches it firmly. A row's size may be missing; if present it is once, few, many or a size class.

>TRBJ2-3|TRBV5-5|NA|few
TGTGCCAGCAGCTTGTGGAGGGAAACAGATACGCAGTATTTT
CASSLWRETDTQYF
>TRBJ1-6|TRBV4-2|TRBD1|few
TGTGCCAGCAGCCAAGCAGGGGGCGCGGGTTCACCCCTCCACTTT
CASSQAGGAGSPLHF
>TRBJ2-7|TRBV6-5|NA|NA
TGTGCCAGCAGAAACCCACAGGGTTTCGAGCAGTACTTC
CASRNPQGFEQYF
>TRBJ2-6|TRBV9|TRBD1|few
TGTGCCAGCAGCAACTTACAGGGGCACTCTGGGGCCAACGTCCTGACTTTC
CASSNLQGHSGANVLTF
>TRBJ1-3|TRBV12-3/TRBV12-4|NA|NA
TGTGCCAGCGCCTTTATTGGAAACACCATATATTTT
CASAFIGNTIYF
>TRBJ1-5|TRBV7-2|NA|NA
TGTGCCAGCAGCCGTGAAGCCCGGGGCAATCAGCCCCAGCATTTT
CASSREARGNQPQHF
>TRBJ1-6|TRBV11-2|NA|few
TGTGCCAGCAGCCTCTTAGCCAGAAACGATTCACCCCTCCACTTT
CASSLLARNDSPLHF
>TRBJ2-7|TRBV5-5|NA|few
TGTGCCAGCAGCTTGGGCGCGGGACTGTCCTACGAGCAGTACTTC
CASSLGAGLSYEQYF
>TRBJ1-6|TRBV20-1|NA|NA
TGCAGTGCTAGAGATTGGGCAGGGAATTCACCCCTCCACTTT
CSARDWAGNSPLHF
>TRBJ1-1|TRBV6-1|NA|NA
TGTGCCAGCAGGGGGTTCCTCCTGGGGACTGAAGCTTTCTTT
CASRGFLLGTEAFF
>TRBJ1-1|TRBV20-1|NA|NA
TGCAGTGCTATGGGGTATGAAGCTTTCTTT
CSAMGYEAFF
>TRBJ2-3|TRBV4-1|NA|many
TGCGCCAGCTCCGCCTGGGGGGTTAGCACAGATACGCAGTATTTT
CASSAWGVSTDTQYF
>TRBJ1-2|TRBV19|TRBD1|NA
TGTGCCAGTAAGGGACAGTTCTATGGCTACACCTTC
CASKGQFYGYTF
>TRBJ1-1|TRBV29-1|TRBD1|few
TGCAGCGTTGAGTTGCAGGGGGCTGAAGCTTTCTTT
CSVELQGAEAFF
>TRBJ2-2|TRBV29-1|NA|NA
TGCAGCGTTGAAGATCGAGGGGGACACACGACCGGGGAGCTGTTTTTT
CSVEDRGGHTTGELFF
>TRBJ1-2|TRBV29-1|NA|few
TGCAGCGTTGTCCAGGGCGGGCATGGCTACACCTTC
CSVVQGGHGYTF
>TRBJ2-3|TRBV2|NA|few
TGTGCCAGCAGCTTGGACGGGGGAGTTAGCACAGATACGCAGTATTTT
CASSLDGGVSTDTQYF
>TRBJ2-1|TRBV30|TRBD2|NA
TGTGCCTCAAGGGGCGGGAGCCACACCTACAATGAGCAGTTCTTC
CASRGGSHTYNEQFF
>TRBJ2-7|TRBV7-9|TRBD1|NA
TGTGCCAGCAGCTCGACAGGGGGAACCTACGAGCAGTACTTC
CASSSTGGTYEQYF
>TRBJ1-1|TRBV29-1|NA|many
TGCAGCGTCAGGGATGCGAACACTGAAGCTTTCTTT
CSVRDANTEAFF
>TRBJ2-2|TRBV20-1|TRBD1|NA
TGCAGTGCTCAAACCCGAACACGACAGGGGGCTTCAACCGGGGAGCTGTTTTTT
CSAQTRTRQGASTGELFF
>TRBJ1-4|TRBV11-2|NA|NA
TGTGCCAGCATCCAGGGGACAACTAATGAAAAACTGTTTTTT
CASIQGTTNEKLFF
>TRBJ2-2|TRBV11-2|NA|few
TGTGCCAGCAGCTCGGACGTCTGGGGGAGGACCGGGGAGCTGTTTTTT
CASSSDVWGRTGELFF
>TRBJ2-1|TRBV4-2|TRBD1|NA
TGTGCCAGCAGCCAAGTTGGACAGGGTAACCCCAATGAGCAGTTCTTC
CASSQVGQGNPNEQFF
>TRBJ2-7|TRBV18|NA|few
TGTGCCAGCTCACCACTCAGTTTAGGGCAGTCTCCGCAGTACTTC
CASSPLSLGQSPQYF
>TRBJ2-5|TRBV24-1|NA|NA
TGTGCCACCAGTGATGACAGGATGCGGGAGACCCAGTACTTC
CATSDDRMRETQYF
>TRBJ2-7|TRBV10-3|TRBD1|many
TGTGCCATCAGTGAGTCCGGGACAGGGGCCTACGAGCAGTACTTC
CAISESGTGAYEQYF
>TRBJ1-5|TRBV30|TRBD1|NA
TGTGCCTGGAGTGGACAGGGTGGCAAGCCCCAGCATTTT
CAWSGQGGKPQHF
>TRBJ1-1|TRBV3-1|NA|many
TGTGCCAGCAGCCAGCATATGGCCCTTCCTGAAGCTTTCTTT
CASSQHMALPEAFF
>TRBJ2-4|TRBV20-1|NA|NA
TGCAGTGCTAGAGATGGGCACAGGGCGTTTTTAGCCAAAAACATTCAGTACTTC
CSARDGHRAFLAKNIQYF
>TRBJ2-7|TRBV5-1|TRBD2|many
TGCGCCAGCAGCGAGTCACTAGCGGTCTACGAGCAGTACTTC
CASSESLAVYEQYF
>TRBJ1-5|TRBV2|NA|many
TGTGCCAGCAGGCCAGCGCAGAATAGCAATCAGCCCCAGCATTTT
CASRPAQNSNQPQHF
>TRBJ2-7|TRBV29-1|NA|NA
TGCAGCGTTGGGGGGGACAGAGATTCAGCCGAGCAGTACTTC
CSVGGDRDSAEQYF
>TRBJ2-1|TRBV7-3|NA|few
TGTGCCAGCAGCTTAATCCCAGACGCGAACAATGAGCAGTTCTTC
CASSLIPDANNEQFF
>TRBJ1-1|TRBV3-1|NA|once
TGTGCCAGCAGCCAAGACAGTCGGGAGGCTTTCTTT
CASSQDSREAFF